Below, 28 T cell receptor beta chains from the same sample are listed, as sequenced in a study of T cell responses to AZD1222 COVID-19 vaccine. The data were produced by immunoSEQ multiplex PCR, yet TCRdb's version contains in-frame clones alone and is incomplete. Of 77,000 or so clones in the sample, roughly 84% were seen once. The sample here was peripheral blood, taken 28 days after the second AZD1222 dose. The receptors originated from an adult who received the AZD1222 COVID-19 vaccine.

The chain links TRBV9 to TRBJ1-6; D gene ambiguous. Germline assignment: CDR1 SGDLS and CDR2 YYNGEE. V lost 0 bases and J lost 6, with 16 bases in between. This CDR3 is 17 amino acids long. This chain's CDR3 is CASSVESLPGTNSPLHF. The CDR3 bases are TGTGCCAGCAGCGTAGAATCCTTGCCCGGTACTAATTCACCCCTCCACTTT.

The chain uses TRBV30 and TRBJ2-7; D unresolved. V lost 4 bases to trimming and J lost 6 bases, with 16 bases between them. CDR1 GTSNPN and CDR2 SVGIG come from the germline V gene (reference sequence). The CDR3 has 13 residues. The CDR3 DNA is TGTGCCTGGACCGCTTCCAGCGATATCGAGCAGTACTTC. Encoded protein: CAWTASSDIEQYF. Combining the CDR3 with reference TRBV30 and TRBJ2-7 gives the whole variable domain SQTIHQWPATLVQPVGSPLSLECTVEGTSNPNLYWYRQAAGRGLQLLFYSVGIGQISSEVPQNLSASRPQDRQFILSSKKLLLSDSGFYLCAWTASSDIEQYFGPGTRLTVT.

This chain links TRBV6-5 with TRBJ1-2; D possibly corresponds to TRBD1 (6 bases). From germline, CDR1 is MNHEY and CDR2 SVGAGI. This CDR3 is built from 12 residues. V lost 10 bases, J lost 5 bases, and 14 bases lay in between. CDR3 in amino acids: CAIGQQPYGYTF. The CDR3 DNA is TGTGCCATCGGACAGCAGCCTTATGGCTACACCTTC.

The rearrangement links TRBV6-5 to TRBJ1-2; 10 nucleotides match TRBD1. V lost 2 bases to trimming and J lost 5 bases; unmatched junction nucleotides: 5. CDR1 is MNHEY, CDR2 SVGAGI, per germline. The CDR3 spans 15 residues. CDR3 loop: CASSYRDRGQYGYTF. For the CDR3, the DNA is TGTGCCAGCAGTTACCGGGACAGGGGACAGTATGGCTACACCTTC.

This chain uses TRBV6-4 with TRBJ2-7; D unclear. The V end lost 4 bases, the J end lost 0 bases, and 16 bases lay between the germline ends. The V gene's germline CDR1 is MRHNA and CDR2 SNTAGT. The CDR3 length is 16 residues. CDR3 region: CASSAPRQHSSYEQYF. The DNA of the CDR3 is TGTGCCAGCAGTGCCCCGCGGCAGCATTCCTCCTACGAGCAGTACTTC.

This CDR3 reads CASSLDWDTEAFF. CDR3 nucleotide sequence: TGTGCCAGCAGCTTAGACTGGGACACTGAAGCTTTCTTT. The V and J genes are TRBV11-1 and TRBJ1-1; D is undetermined. The CDR3 is made up of 13 amino acids. Trimming stripped 1 base from V and 3 bases from J, with 6 bases between. Germline V gives CDR1 SGHAT, CDR2 FQDESV (reference sequence). Supplemented by reference TRBV11-1 and TRBJ1-1, the full variable domain reads EAEVAQSPRYKITEKSQAVAFWCDPISGHATLYWYRQILGQGPELLVQFQDESVVDDSQLPKDRFSAERLKGVDSTLKIQPAELGDSAMYLCASSLDWDTEAFFGQGTRLTVV.

The V call is TRBV15, the J call TRBJ1-4; the match to TRBD1 covers 10 bases. The CDR3 length is 14 residues. Trimming took 8 bases from V and 4 from J; bases not matched to a gene: 4. CDR1 is LNHNV and CDR2 is YYDKDF in the germline V gene (reference sequence). The CDR3 bases are TGTGCCACCGGACAGGGGGGGGGTAATGAAAAACTGTTTTTT. The encoded protein is CATGQGGGNEKLFF.

This clone was seen a few times. The CDR3 spells CASRGDMNTEAFF. The CDR3 nucleotides read TGTGCCAGCCGCGGGGATATGAACACTGAAGCTTTCTTT. The gene calls are TRBV19 and TRBJ1-1; no reliable D call. Trimming took 9 bases from V and 0 from J, leaving 11 bases between them. The CDR3 length is 13 residues. Looked up from germline, CDR1 is LNHDA and CDR2 is SQIVND (reference sequence).

This chain uses TRBV4-2 with TRBJ2-1, with D unclear. The CDR3 has 15 residues. Germline CDR1 reads LGHNA; CDR2 reads YNFKEQ. Trimming removed 1 base from V and 5 bases from J, with 12 bases in between. The DNA of the CDR3 is TGTGCCAGCAGCCAAGCCACGGGCAGGAACAATGAGCAGTTCTTC. Protein sequence: CASSQATGRNNEQFF.

This clone was found a few times. The chain carries TRBV6-5 and TRBJ2-1; 13 nucleotides line up with TRBD2. Germline V gene sequence: CDR1 MNHEY, CDR2 SVGAGI. The CDR3 is 16 amino acids. V lost 4 bases and J lost 7; bases outside the gene matches: 7. The CDR3 nucleotides read TGTGCCAGCAGTTGGCCGGGGACTAGCGGGGTAAATGAGCAGTTCTTC. It is translated as CASSWPGTSGVNEQFF.

This clone has only one observation. The DNA of the CDR3 is TGTGCCAGCAGCGGAAATGGGGGAGAGACCCAGTACTTC. Translation: CASSGNGGETQYF. The chain joins TRBV11-3 to TRBJ2-5, with D perhaps assigned TRBD1 or TRBD2 (5 bases each). Deletions cut 5 bases from V and 4 bases from J, with 11 bases between. Germline values: CDR1 SGHNT, CDR2 YENEEA. This CDR3 spans 13 amino acids. The whole variable domain, remainder taken from reference TRBV11-3 and TRBJ2-5, is EAGVVQSPRYKIIEKKQPVAFWCNPISGHNTLYWYLQNLGQGPELLIRYENEEAVDDSQLPKDRFSAERLKGVDSTLKIQPAELGDSAVYLCASSGNGGETQYFGPGTRLLVL.

The chain couples TRBV2 to TRBJ2-7; D call uncertain. Per the germline V gene, CDR1 is SNHLY and CDR2 is FYNNEI. V lost 7 bases and J 1 base, leaving 14 bases between the germline ends. This CDR3 comprises 14 residues. The CDR3 coding sequence is TGTGCCAGCACTCACGGCCCCTTATCCTACGAGCAGTACTTC. This codes for CASTHGPLSYEQYF.

The chain employs TRBV30 and TRBJ1-6; a weak D match, TRBD1 (5 bases). Germline values: CDR1 GTSNPN, CDR2 SVGIG (reference sequence). Trimming pared 7 bases from V and 2 bases from J, leaving 21 bases between. There are 17 residues in the CDR3. CDR3 loop: CAYQIGAGLAYNSPLHF. DNA for the CDR3: TGTGCCTACCAAATCGGGGCAGGGCTAGCCTATAATTCACCCCTCCACTTT.

In nucleotides, the CDR3 is TGCGCCAGCAGTCAGGGGGCGGGCTATGGCTACACCTTC. Translating gives CASSQGAGYGYTF. This chain joins TRBV10-2 and TRBJ1-2, with 8 bases lining up with TRBD1. J was trimmed by 4 bases and V by 5 bases; bases with no gene match: 3. The CDR3 spans 13 residues. Looked up from germline, CDR1 is WSHSY and CDR2 is SAAADI.

The rearrangement joins TRBV29-1 to TRBJ2-1; 9 bases map to TRBD1. The CDR3 sequence is 15 residues long. J gave up 7 bases and V 2 bases, and 9 bases lay outside the gene matches. Looked up from germline, CDR1 is SQVTM and CDR2 is ANQGSEA. The CDR3 sequence: CSVELQGARWNEQFF. The CDR3 coding sequence is TGCAGCGTTGAATTACAGGGGGCGCGTTGGAATGAGCAGTTCTTC.

This clone was seen only a few times. The chain joins TRBV6-6 to TRBJ1-6; 7 bases are shared with TRBD1. Germline V gene sequence: CDR1 MNHNY, CDR2 SVGAGI (reference sequence). V lost 6 bases to trimming and J lost 10 bases; unmatched junction nucleotides: 15. CDR3 length: 16 residues. The CDR3 DNA sequence: TGTGCCAGCAGCCCCAGGGAGGGGGCTAAGGGGTCACCCCTCCACTTT. This translates into CASSPREGAKGSPLHF.

V gene TRBV6-5 combines with J gene TRBJ1-1; D is possibly TRBD1 (6 bases). V was pared by 7 bases and J by 0 bases, with 12 bases between. The CDR3 extends over 14 amino acids. The germline V gene encodes CDR1 MNHEY and CDR2 SVGAGI. The chain's CDR3 is CASTMTGMNTEAFF. CDR3 DNA: TGTGCCAGCACCATGACAGGAATGAACACTGAAGCTTTCTTT.

The V and J genes are TRBV5-1 and TRBJ1-5, with D perhaps matching TRBD1 (5 bases). Germline V gives CDR1 SGHRS, CDR2 YFSETQ. There are 14 residues in the CDR3. The germline V and J ends were trimmed by 0 bases and 5 bases, with 9 bases remaining between them. In DNA form, the CDR3 reads TGCGCCAGCAGCTTGGATGGGGCTGATCAGCCCCAGCATTTT. It is translated as CASSLDGADQPQHF.

The chain carries TRBV18 and TRBJ2-4; D could derive from TRBD1 or TRBD2 (6 bases each). Per germline, CDR1 KGHSH and CDR2 LQKENI. Trimming removed 3 bases at V and 7 bases at J, with 13 bases between. This CDR3 contains 14 residues. CDR3 nucleotide sequence: TGTGCCAGCTCACCCACCGGGGGCTGGAACATTCAGTACTTC. Residues: CASSPTGGWNIQYF.

The CDR3 bases are TGTGCCAGCAGCCTATCGGGCGGGGAAGAGACCCAGTACTTC. Protein sequence: CASSLSGGEETQYF. The chain links TRBV3-1 (or the pseudogene TRBV3-2) to TRBJ2-5; tentative D call: TRBD2 (6 bases). The CDR3 loop spans 14 amino acids. The V gene lost 4 bases and the J gene lost 3 bases, with 12 bases spanning the gap. Germline V gives CDR1 LGHDT, CDR2 YNNKEL (reference sequence).

This clone was picked up a small number of times. J is TRBJ1-5 and V is TRBV18; 7 nucleotides line up with TRBD1. The CDR3 length is 14 residues. V lost 5 bases and J lost 7; bases outside the gene matches: 8. CDR1 is KGHSH and CDR2 is LQKENI in the germline V gene. The CDR3 here is CASSSAPTGQPQHF. The DNA of the CDR3 is TGTGCCAGCTCATCAGCCCCGACAGGGCAGCCCCAGCATTTT.

The J gene is TRBJ2-2, the V gene TRBV10-3; 9 bases align to TRBD1. With V trimmed by 6 bases and J by 5 bases, 7 bases remained unmatched. This CDR3 has 15 amino acids. Germline CDR1 ENHRY, CDR2 SYGVKD. CDR3 amino acids: CAIRAGTGRTGELFF. Here the CDR3 DNA reads TGTGCCATCAGGGCCGGGACAGGGCGAACCGGGGAGCTGTTTTTT.

V usage is TRBV19 and J usage is TRBJ2-1, with 11 positions matching TRBD2. This CDR3 is 15 amino acids long. Germline V lookup: CDR1 LNHDA, CDR2 SQIVND (reference sequence). V lost 6 bases, J lost 2 bases, and 3 bases stayed unmatched. CDR3 sequence reads: CASRLAGGPYNEQFF. The CDR3 DNA reads TGTGCCAGTAGGCTAGCGGGGGGCCCCTACAATGAGCAGTTCTTC.

The gene calls are TRBV11-2 and TRBJ2-1, with D maybe TRBD1 (6 bases). The germline CDR1 and CDR2 sequences are SGHAT and FQNNGV. V was shortened by 6 bases and J by 8 bases, with 20 bases between the two germline ends. The CDR3 contains 15 residues. CDR3 sequence: CASRKNRATLDEQFF. The CDR3 bases are TGTGCCAGCAGAAAAAACAGGGCCACGTTAGATGAGCAGTTCTTC.

The rearrangement links TRBV15 to TRBJ1-2; D remains unclear. The CDR3 totals 15 residues. Germline V gives CDR1 LNHNV, CDR2 YYDKDF (reference sequence). V shed 1 base and J shed 4 bases, with 13 bases lying between them. CDR3 in DNA: TGTGCCACCAGCAGAGGATCCGAGACGATCTATGGCTACACCTTC. Translated, it gives CATSRGSETIYGYTF.

The chain uses TRBV15 and TRBJ1-2; TRBD1 matches 11 bases. Germline V lookup: CDR1 LNHNV, CDR2 YYDKDF (reference sequence). CDR3 length: 16 amino acids. J was trimmed by 5 bases and V by 2 bases; bases with no gene match: 7. The CDR3 nucleotides read TGTGCCACCAGCAGATCCCGGGGACAGGGGGAGTATGGCTACACCTTC. It translates to CATSRSRGQGEYGYTF.

This clone was recorded a few times. The rearrangement links TRBV7-9 to TRBJ1-2; 7 bases line up with TRBD1. Per the germline V gene, CDR1 is SEHNR and CDR2 is FQNEAQ (reference sequence). After removal of 1 base from V and 1 base from J, the junction contained 0 bases not matched to a gene. The CDR3 contains 14 residues. CDR3 in amino acids: CASSLGDSNYGYTF. In nucleotides, the CDR3 is TGTGCCAGCAGCTTAGGGGACAGTAACTATGGCTACACCTTC.

J is TRBJ1-2 and V is TRBV5-6; 11 nucleotides line up with TRBD1. V dropped 3 bases and J dropped 1; count of bases not matched to a gene: 5. This CDR3 region has 16 residues. Germline loops: CDR1 SGHDT, CDR2 YYEEEE. CDR3 loop: CASSSWGTGGNYGYTF. CDR3 bases: TGTGCCAGCAGCTCTTGGGGGACAGGGGGTAACTATGGCTACACCTTC.